These T cell receptor beta chains were read from a single sample in a study of vaccination and CD4 T cells after COVID-19. Via MiXCR, TCRdb re-called the PCR reads, giving one row per CDR3 protein. The table includes 7,500 to 9,000 distinct CDR3 sequences, around 45% detected once. Their specific antigens are unknown. Material for sequencing was CD4+ T cells from blood, cultured in vitro. These receptors were collected from a human donor in good health. The CDR3 runs from the conserved cysteine through the conserved F or W. The order of the fields is D gene, clone size, J gene, V gene, CDR3 protein, CDR3 DNA. D genes are given only for firm matches. The size entry is marked missing in some rows and otherwise reads once, few, many or a size class.

-	-	TRBJ1-5	TRBV27	CASSQTGASQPQHF	TGTGCCAGCAGCCAAACGGGGGCTAGTCAGCCCCAGCATTTT
-	-	TRBJ2-5	TRBV10-3	CAISEGRGGETQYF	TGTGCCATCAGTGAGGGCAGGGGTGGCGAGACCCAGTACTTC
TRBD1	-	TRBJ1-1	TRBV5-4	CATSPQGRGTEAFF	TGTGCCACCTCACCACAGGGGAGAGGCACTGAAGCTTTCTTT
-	-	TRBJ2-5	TRBV2	CASSEFLRQETQYF	TGTGCCAGCAGTGAATTTCTTCGCCAAGAGACCCAGTACTTC
-	-	TRBJ2-7	TRBV20-1	CSARDPRLVKYEQYF	TGCAGTGCTAGAGATCCCCGGCTAGTAAAGTACGAGCAGTACTTC
-	-	TRBJ2-3	TRBV7-6	CASSWAVANPEDTQYF	TGTGCCAGCAGCTGGGCGGTGGCCAACCCAGAGGATACGCAGTATTTT
TRBD1	-	TRBJ1-2	TRBV20-1	CSASGSYQGGSYTF	TGCAGTGCTAGTGGCTCGTACCAGGGGGGAAGCTACACCTTC
-	-	TRBJ2-7	TRBV28	CASTKETHTYEQYF	TGTGCCAGCACTAAGGAGACCCACACCTACGAGCAGTACTTC
TRBD2	-	TRBJ2-3	TRBV20-1	CSASRSGGSTDTQYF	TGCAGTGCGAGTCGTAGCGGGGGTAGCACAGATACGCAGTATTTT
-	few	TRBJ1-2	TRBV23-1	CASSHAEAANYGYTF	TGCGCCAGCAGTCACGCCGAGGCGGCTAACTATGGCTACACCTTC
TRBD1	-	TRBJ1-5	TRBV19	CASSIGNRGIGQPQHF	TGTGCCAGTAGTATAGGGAACAGGGGGATTGGTCAGCCCCAGCATTTT
TRBD1	-	TRBJ1-2	TRBV6-5	CASSYLGGQGDGYTF	TGTGCCAGCAGTTACTTAGGAGGACAGGGAGATGGCTACACCTTC
-	-	TRBJ1-5	TRBV15	CATSSKENQPQHF	TGTGCCACCAGCAGCAAGGAAAATCAGCCCCAGCATTTT
-	-	TRBJ2-2	TRBV5-1	CASSPGDVTRELFF	TGCGCCAGCAGCCCCGGGGATGTGACAAGGGAGCTGTTTTTT
TRBD1	-	TRBJ1-1	TRBV30	CAWDRDFTEAFF	TGTGCCTGGGACAGGGATTTCACTGAAGCTTTCTTT
TRBD2	-	TRBJ2-3	TRBV5-4	CASSLPKYSGTSTDTQYF	TGTGCCAGCAGCTTGCCCAAATATAGCGGGACTAGCACAGATACGCAGTATTTT
TRBD1	-	TRBJ2-7	TRBV28	CASSFGQDRGEQYF	TGTGCCAGCAGTTTCGGACAGGACAGGGGCGAGCAGTACTTC
-	-	TRBJ2-7	TRBV20-1	CSAASTYSYEQYF	TGCAGTGCTGCTTCCACCTACTCCTACGAGCAGTACTTC
TRBD1	few	TRBJ1-6	TRBV7-2	CASSLGGQNSPLHF	TGTGCCAGCAGCTTAGGGGGACAGAATTCACCCCTCCACTTT
-	few	TRBJ2-7	TRBV27	CASSFRAGYEQYF	TGTGCCAGCAGTTTCAGGGCGGGCTACGAGCAGTACTTC
-	-	TRBJ2-7	TRBV19	CASSIGSRYEQYF	TGTGCCAGTAGTATAGGATCCAGGTACGAGCAGTACTTC
-	-	TRBJ1-1	TRBV27	CASSFYGGEAFF	TGTGCCAGCAGTTTTTATGGCGGAGAAGCTTTCTTT